The present T cell receptor beta chain was sequenced within a study of T cells after yellow fever vaccination. The CDR3 sequence is 15 residues long. CDR1 is SGHRS, CDR2 YFSETQ, per germline. Findings of the study overall: The secondary response was weaker, and its peak arrived faster, on day 5 versus 15.

This clonotype was detected ten times or more. Its specificity is not known. At one of its ends the junction is not consistent with the germline gene, which may arise from a read error. Researchers made TCR cDNA using 5'RACE template switching, and this step added a universal primer site and UMIs. Via MiXCR, TCRdb re-called the 5' RACE reads, giving one row per CDR3 protein. The sample lists about 630,000 distinct CDR3 sequences; more than 9% were seen once. The chain combines TRBV5-1 with TRBJ2-1; D perhaps matches TRBD2 (5 bases). The specimen was PBMCs, collected on the day of the yellow fever booster vaccination. This receptor was taken from a young man who received the YFV17D yellow fever vaccine. CDR3 nucleotide sequence: TGTGCCAGCAGCTTAGTCCCGGGGTCCTACAATGAGCAGTTCTTC. It specifies CASSLVPGSYNEQFF.